The T cell receptor (beta chain) under discussion was sequenced for a study of CD8 T cells in Susac syndrome. Both CD4+ and CD8+ T cells were negatively isolated, and TEMRA cells underwent FACS enrichment. Germline CDR1 MDHEN, CDR2 SYDVKM. Trimming shortened V by 3 bases and J by 0 bases, and 11 bases separated the two germline ends. The CDR3 length is 15 residues. cDNA came from 0.5 to 1 ug RNA primed by random hexamers. The amplification used immunoSEQ multiplex PCR on TCR beta CDR3; it spanned 54 Vbeta and 13 Jbeta. TCRdb analysed the immunoSEQ multiplex PCR reads with MiXCR anew, one entry per CDR3 protein. The repertoire holds about 300,000 distinct CDR3 sequences, with 85% as singletons.

V and J are TRBV28 and TRBJ1-1, with D unclear. This receptor was identified in a human donor with multiple sclerosis. Sample: CD8+ T cells from PBMCs. The CDR3 DNA reads TGTGCCAGCAGTTTGAGCCAGATCATGAACACTGAAGCTTTCTTT. It is translated as CASSLSQIMNTEAFF.